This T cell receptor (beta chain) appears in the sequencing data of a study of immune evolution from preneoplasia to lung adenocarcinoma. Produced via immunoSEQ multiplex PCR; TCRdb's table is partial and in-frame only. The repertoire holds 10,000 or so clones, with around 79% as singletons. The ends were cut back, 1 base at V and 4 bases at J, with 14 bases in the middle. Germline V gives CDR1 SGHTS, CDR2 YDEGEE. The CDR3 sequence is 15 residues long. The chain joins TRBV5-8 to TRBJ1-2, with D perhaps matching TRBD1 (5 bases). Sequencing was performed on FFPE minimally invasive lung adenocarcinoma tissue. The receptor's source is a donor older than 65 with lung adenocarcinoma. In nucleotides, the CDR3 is TGTGCCAGCAGCTTGCGGTCGGGGGTTTTCTATGGCTACACCTTC. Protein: CASSLRSGVFYGYTF.